This TCR beta chain was documented in a study of CD8 T cells in ankylosing spondylitis. General study points: As for the disease-linked clones, they showed a CD8+ phenotype and occurred at relatively low frequencies in peripheral blood. Apparently characteristic of ankylosing spondylitis blood was a TCR beta motif (about eight highly homologous variants). There was reportedly significant enrichment of clones that were disease-linked in matched ankylosing spondylitis synovial fluid. Both synovial fluid and blood in reactive arthritis had previously been reported to carry some motif variants.

In germline, CDR1 is SGHTA, CDR2 FQGNSA. The CDR3 covers 16 residues. After removal of 5 bases from V and 3 bases from J, the junction contained 5 bases not matched to a gene. Quantitative 5'-RACE with molecular barcodes produced the TCR beta libraries. MiXCR, applied by TCRdb to the 5' RACE reads, yields one record per CDR3 protein. The sample shows about 500,000 distinct CDR3 sequences, roughly 13% of them seen only once. This clonotype has ten or more counts. Its antigen is unknown. This sequence joins TRBV7-2 and TRBJ2-3, with TRBD2 matching 13 bases. The TCR originated in a male donor with ankylosing spondylitis. The material sequenced was blood, either unsorted or a sorted T cell fraction (not recorded which). CDR3 in DNA: TGTGCCAGCAGCCCCCGGACTAGCGGGAGAACAGATACGCAGTATTTT. Translated: CASSPRTSGRTDTQYF.